Each of the 5 T cell receptor beta chains below was sequenced from the same sample in a study of blood T cell repertoires in COVID-19. Profiled with immunoSEQ multiplex PCR; TCRdb holds only in-frame clones, not every one. In the table there are around 220,000 clones, roughly nine tenths of which are singletons. The sample was peripheral blood. Receptors originate from a man in his forties with active or convalescent COVID-19.

The chain combines TRBV5-4 with TRBJ2-5; TRBD2 is a possible D gene (5 bases). V was clipped by 1 base and J by 5 bases, with 12 bases between them. Germline V gene data show CDR1 as SGHNT and CDR2 as YYREEE (reference sequence). The CDR3 sequence is 14 residues long. The CDR3 nucleotides read TGTGCCAGCAGCTTGAATTGGGAGTCCGAGACCCAGTACTTC. Amino acid sequence: CASSLNWESETQYF.

This clone was observed a single time. This rearrangement joins TRBV3-1 (or the pseudogene TRBV3-2) to TRBJ2-7; the match to TRBD2 covers 8 bases. The V and J ends lost 7 bases and 4 bases, in that order; junction bases with no gene match: 12. This CDR3 spans 15 amino acids. Germline lookup yields CDR1 LGHDT and CDR2 YNNKEL (reference sequence). For the CDR3, the DNA is TGTGCCAGCACTAACGAGGCGGGGGGCAGGTACGAGCAGTACTTC. Its translation is CASTNEAGGRYEQYF.

This chain joins TRBV21-1 and TRBJ1-1; TRBD1, the table's D call, lacks a check against the DNA. TRBV21-1 is classified as a pseudogene. This CDR3 region has 15 residues. CDR3 sequence (DNA): TGTGCCAGCAGCAAACGGGCAGGGGTGAACACTGAAGCTTTCTTT. This sequence encodes CASSKRAGVNTEAFF.

This clone was counted a single time. The chain uses TRBV28 and TRBJ2-1; no definite D call. This CDR3 region has 13 residues. CDR1 and CDR2 (germline): MDHEN, SYDVKM. Trimming took 3 bases from V and 8 from J, leaving 11 bases between them. The CDR3 protein is CASSFNPIDEQFF. The DNA of the CDR3 is TGTGCCAGCAGTTTCAACCCAATAGATGAGCAGTTCTTC.

This clone was found a few times. The chain has TRBV5-1 and TRBJ2-2, with 7 positions matching TRBD2. Germline CDR1 and CDR2: SGHRS and YFSETQ. This CDR3 comprises 16 residues. Trimming removed 5 bases from V and 5 bases from J; junction bases left unmatched: 12. The CDR3 bases are TGCGCCAGCAGTCCTCCGGGACTAAGGACGACCGGGGAGCTGTTTTTT. Protein sequence: CASSPPGLRTTGELFF.